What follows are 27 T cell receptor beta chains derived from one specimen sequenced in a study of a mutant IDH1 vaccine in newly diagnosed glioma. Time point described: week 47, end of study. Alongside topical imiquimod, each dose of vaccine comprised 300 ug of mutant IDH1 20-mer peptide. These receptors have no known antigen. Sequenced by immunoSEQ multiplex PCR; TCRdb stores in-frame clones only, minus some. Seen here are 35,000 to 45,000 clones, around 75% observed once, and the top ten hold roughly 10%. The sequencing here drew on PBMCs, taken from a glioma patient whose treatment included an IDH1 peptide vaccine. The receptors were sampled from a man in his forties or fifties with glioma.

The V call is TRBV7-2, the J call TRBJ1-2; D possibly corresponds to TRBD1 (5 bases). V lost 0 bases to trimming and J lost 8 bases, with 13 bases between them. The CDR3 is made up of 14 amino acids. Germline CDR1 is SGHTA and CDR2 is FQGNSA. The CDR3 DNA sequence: TGTGCCAGCAGCTTAGCAGAGGGGCTCGGGGGCTACACCTTC. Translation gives CASSLAEGLGGYTF. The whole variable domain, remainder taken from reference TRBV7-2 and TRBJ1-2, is GAGVSQSPSNKVTEKGKDVELRCDPISGHTALYWYRQSLGQGLEFLIYFQGNSAPDKSGLPSDRFSAERTGGSVSTLTIQRTQQEDSAVYLCASSLAEGLGGYTFGSGTRLTVV.

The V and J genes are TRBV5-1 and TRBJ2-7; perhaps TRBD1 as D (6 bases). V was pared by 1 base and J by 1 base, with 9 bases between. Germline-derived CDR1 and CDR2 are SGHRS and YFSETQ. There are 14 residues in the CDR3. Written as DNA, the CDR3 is TGCGCCAGCAGCTTGCAAACAGGGTCCTACGAGCAGTACTTC. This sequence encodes CASSLQTGSYEQYF.

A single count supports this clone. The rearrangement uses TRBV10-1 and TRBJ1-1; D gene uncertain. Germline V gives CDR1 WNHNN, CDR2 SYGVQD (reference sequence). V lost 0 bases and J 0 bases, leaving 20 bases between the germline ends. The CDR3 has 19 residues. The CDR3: CASSESSLGSLSMNTEAFF. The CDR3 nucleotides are TGCGCCAGCAGTGAGTCGAGTTTAGGCAGCCTCTCTATGAACACTGAAGCTTTCTTT.

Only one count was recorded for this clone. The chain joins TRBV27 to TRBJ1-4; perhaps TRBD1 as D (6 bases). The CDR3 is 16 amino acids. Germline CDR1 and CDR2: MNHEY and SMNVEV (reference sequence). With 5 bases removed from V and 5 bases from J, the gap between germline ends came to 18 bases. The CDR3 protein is CASSPLRARGNEKLFF. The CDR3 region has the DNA TGTGCCAGCAGTCCTTTAAGGGCCAGGGGAAATGAAAAACTGTTTTTT.

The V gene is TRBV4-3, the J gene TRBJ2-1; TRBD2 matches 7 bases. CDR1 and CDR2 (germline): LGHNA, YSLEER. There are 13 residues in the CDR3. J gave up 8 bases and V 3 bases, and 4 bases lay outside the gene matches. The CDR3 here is CASSHATSDEQFF. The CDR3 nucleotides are TGCGCCAGCAGCCACGCAACTAGCGATGAGCAGTTCTTC.

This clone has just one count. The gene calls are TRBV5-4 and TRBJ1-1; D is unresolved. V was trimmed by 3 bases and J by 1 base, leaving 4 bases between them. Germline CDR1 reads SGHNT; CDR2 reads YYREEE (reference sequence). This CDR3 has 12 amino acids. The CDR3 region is CASSSGNTEAFF. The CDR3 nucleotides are TGTGCCAGCAGCTCAGGGAACACTGAAGCTTTCTTT.

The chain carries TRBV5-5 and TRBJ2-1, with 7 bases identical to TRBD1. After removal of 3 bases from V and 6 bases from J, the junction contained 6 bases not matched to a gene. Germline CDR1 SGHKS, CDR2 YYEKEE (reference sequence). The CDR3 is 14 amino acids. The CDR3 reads CASSSDRVGNEQFF. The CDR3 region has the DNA TGTGCCAGCAGCTCTGACAGGGTTGGCAATGAGCAGTTCTTC.

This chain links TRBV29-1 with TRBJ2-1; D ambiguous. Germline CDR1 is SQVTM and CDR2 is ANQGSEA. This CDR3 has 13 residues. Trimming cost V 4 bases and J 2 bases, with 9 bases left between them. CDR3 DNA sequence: TGCAGCGTTGTGGCGGTTGCCTACAATGAGCAGTTCTTC. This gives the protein CSVVAVAYNEQFF.

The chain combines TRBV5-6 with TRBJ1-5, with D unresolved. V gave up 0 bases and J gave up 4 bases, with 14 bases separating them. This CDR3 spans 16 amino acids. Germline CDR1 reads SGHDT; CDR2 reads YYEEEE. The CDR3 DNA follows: TGTGCCAGCAGCTTGGCGGCCACGCGTCGGAATCAGCCCCAGCATTTT. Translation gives CASSLAATRRNQPQHF.

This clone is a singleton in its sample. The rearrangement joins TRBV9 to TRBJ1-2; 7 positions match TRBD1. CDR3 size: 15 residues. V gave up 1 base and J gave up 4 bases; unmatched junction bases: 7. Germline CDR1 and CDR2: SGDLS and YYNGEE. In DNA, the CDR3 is TGTGCCAGCAGCGTATCCTCAGGGGGAACCTATGGCTACACCTTC. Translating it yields CASSVSSGGTYGYTF.

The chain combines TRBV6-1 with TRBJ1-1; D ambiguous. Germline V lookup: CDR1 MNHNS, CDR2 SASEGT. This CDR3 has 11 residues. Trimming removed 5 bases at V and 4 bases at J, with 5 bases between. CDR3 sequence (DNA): TGTGCCAGCAGTTCGTCCACTGAAGCTTTCTTT. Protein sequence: CASSSSTEAFF.

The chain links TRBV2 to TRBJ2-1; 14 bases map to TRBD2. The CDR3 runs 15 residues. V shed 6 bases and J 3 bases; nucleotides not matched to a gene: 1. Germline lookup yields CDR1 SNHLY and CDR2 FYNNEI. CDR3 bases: TGTGCCAGCAGCGGACTAGCGGGAGGCTACAATGAGCAGTTCTTC. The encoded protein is CASSGLAGGYNEQFF.

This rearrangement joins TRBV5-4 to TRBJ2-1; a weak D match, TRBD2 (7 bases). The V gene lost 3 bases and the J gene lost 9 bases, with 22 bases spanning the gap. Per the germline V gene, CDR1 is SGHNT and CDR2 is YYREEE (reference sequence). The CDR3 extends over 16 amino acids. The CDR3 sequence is CASSSPRESGGPEQFF. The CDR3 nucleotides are TGTGCCAGCAGCTCGCCTCGGGAATCGGGGGGCCCTGAGCAGTTCTTC.

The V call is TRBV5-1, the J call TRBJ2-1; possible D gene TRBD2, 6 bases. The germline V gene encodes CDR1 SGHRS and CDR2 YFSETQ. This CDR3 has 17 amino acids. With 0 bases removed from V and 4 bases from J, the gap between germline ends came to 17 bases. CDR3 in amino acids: CASSLGWEDPTYNEQFF. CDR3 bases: TGCGCCAGCAGCTTGGGATGGGAGGACCCTACGTACAATGAGCAGTTCTTC.

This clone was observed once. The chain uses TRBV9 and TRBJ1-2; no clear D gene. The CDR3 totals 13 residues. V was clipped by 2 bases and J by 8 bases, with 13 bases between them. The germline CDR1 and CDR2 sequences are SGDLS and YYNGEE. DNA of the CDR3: TGTGCCAGCAGCGTGAGCCATGACGGAGGCTACACCTTC. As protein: CASSVSHDGGYTF.

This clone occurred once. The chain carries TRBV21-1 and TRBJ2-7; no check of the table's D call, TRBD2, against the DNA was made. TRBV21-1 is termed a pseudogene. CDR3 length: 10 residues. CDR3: CASLNYEQYF. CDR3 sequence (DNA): TGTGCCAGCTTAAATTACGAGCAGTACTTC.

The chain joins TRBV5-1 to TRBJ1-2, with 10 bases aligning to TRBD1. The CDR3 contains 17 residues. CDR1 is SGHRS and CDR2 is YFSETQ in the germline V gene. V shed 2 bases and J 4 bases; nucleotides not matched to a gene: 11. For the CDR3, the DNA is TGCGCCAGCAGCTTCACCGGGACAGGGGCTCGGTCCTATGGCTACACCTTC. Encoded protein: CASSFTGTGARSYGYTF. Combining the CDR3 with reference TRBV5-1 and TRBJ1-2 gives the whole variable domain KAGVTQTPRYLIKTRGQQVTLSCSPISGHRSVSWYQQTPGQGLQFLFEYFSETQRNKGNFPGRFSGRQFSNSRSEMNVSTLELGDSALYLCASSFTGTGARSYGYTFGSGTRLTVV.

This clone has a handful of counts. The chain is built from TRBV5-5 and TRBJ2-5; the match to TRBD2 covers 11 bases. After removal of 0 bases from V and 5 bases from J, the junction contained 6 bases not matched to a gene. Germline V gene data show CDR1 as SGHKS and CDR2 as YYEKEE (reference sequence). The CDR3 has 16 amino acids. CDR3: CASSLEVASGRETQYF. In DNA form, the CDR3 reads TGTGCCAGCAGCTTGGAGGTGGCTAGCGGGAGGGAGACCCAGTACTTC.

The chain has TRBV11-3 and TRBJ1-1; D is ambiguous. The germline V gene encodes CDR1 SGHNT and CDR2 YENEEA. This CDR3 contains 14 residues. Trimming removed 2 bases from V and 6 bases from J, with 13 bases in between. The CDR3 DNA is TGTGCCAGCAGCTTACAGACTCTATCCTCTGAAGCTTTCTTT. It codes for CASSLQTLSSEAFF.

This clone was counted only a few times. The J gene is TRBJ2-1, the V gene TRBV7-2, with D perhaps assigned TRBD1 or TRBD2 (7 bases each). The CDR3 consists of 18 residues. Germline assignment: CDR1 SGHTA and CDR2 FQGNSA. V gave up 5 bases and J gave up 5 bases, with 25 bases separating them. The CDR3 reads CASSPRGGSRYGDNEQFF. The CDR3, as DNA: TGTGCCAGCAGCCCCAGGGGGGGCAGTCGGTATGGGGACAATGAGCAGTTCTTC.

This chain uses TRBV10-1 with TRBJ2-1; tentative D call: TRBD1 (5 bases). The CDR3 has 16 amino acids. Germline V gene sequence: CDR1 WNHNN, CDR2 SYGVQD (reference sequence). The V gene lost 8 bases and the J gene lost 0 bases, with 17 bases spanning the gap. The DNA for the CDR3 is TGCGCCAGCGACGAAGGGGTGTGGGACTCCTACAATGAGCAGTTCTTC. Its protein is CASDEGVWDSYNEQFF.

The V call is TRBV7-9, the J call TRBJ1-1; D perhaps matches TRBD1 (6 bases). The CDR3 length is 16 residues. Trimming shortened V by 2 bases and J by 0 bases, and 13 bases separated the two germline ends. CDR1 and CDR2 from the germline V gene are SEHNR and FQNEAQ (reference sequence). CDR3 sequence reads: CASSLSGQILNTEAFF. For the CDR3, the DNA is TGTGCCAGCAGCTTATCGGGACAAATTCTGAACACTGAAGCTTTCTTT.

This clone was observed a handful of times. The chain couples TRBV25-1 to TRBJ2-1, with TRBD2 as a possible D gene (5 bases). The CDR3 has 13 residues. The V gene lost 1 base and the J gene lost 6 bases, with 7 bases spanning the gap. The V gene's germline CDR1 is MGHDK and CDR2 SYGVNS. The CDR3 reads CASSELRGNEQFF. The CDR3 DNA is TGTGCCAGCAGTGAATTACGGGGCAATGAGCAGTTCTTC. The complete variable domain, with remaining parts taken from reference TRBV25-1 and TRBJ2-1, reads EADIYQTPRYLVIGTGKKITLECSQTMGHDKMYWYQQDPGMELHLIHYSYGVNSTEKGDLSSESTVSRIRTEHFPLTLESARPSHTSQYLCASSELRGNEQFFGPGTRLTVL.

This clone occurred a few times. CDR3 in DNA: TGTGCCAGCAGCGGTATGGGGGATAGCGCAGATACGCAGTATTTT. Its protein is CASSGMGDSADTQYF. The rearrangement uses TRBV2 and TRBJ2-3, with D perhaps given as TRBD1 or TRBD2 (5 bases each). Germline V gene lookup returns CDR1 SNHLY and CDR2 FYNNEI. The CDR3 has 15 amino acids. V was cut by 6 bases and J by 4 bases, with 17 bases left in between.

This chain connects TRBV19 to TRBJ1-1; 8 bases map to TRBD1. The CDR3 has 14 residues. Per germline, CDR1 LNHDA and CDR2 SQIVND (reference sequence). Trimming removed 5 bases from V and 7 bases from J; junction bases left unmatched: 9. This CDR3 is CASSVQNRGIEAFF. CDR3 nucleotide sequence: TGTGCCAGTAGTGTTCAGAACAGGGGGATTGAAGCTTTCTTT.

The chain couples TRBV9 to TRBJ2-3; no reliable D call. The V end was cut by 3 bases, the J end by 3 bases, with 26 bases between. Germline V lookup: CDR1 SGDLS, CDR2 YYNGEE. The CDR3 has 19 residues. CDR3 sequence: CASSAQSHSRNPGTDTQYF. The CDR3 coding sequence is TGTGCCAGCAGCGCCCAGTCTCATAGCCGCAACCCCGGAACAGATACGCAGTATTTT.

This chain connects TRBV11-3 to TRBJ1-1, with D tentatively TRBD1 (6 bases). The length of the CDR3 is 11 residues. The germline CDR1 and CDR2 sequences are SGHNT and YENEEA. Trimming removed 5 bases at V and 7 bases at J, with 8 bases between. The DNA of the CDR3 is TGTGCCAGCAGCGGACAGATTGAAGCTTTCTTT. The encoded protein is CASSGQIEAFF.